This T cell receptor beta chain appears in the sequencing data of a study of blood T cell repertoires in COVID-19. Across the study: The origin of the acute and convalescent COVID-19 samples was the United States, Italy and Spain.

Germline V gene sequence: CDR1 MNHEY, CDR2 SVGAGI. The CDR3 runs to 13 residues. Trimming left V 8 bases short and J 4 bases short, with 9 bases between. In the original workflow: Nucleated cell counts were estimated from reference gene primer amplification. This table comes from immunoSEQ multiplex PCR, and its TCRdb copy is limited to in-frame clones, with some not included. The DNA gave D and trimming, while V, J and clone size come from that table. Here the sample spans approximately 150,000 clones, approximately 88% being singletons. This clone has more than one count but fewer than ten. Individuals aged roughly 18 to 90 years were recruited from some 26 US areas. Shortly before study entry, within 2 weeks, exposed participants had met a COVID-19 case.

The receptor's source is a man in his sixties or seventies who had been exposed to COVID-19. The V call is TRBV6-5, the J call TRBJ1-6, with a possible D match to TRBD1 (6 bases). Input material: PBMCs or T cells enriched from blood (not recorded which). The CDR3 loop reads CASCQGYNSPLHF. In DNA form, the CDR3 reads TGTGCCAGCTGCCAGGGGTATAATTCACCCCTCCACTTT.